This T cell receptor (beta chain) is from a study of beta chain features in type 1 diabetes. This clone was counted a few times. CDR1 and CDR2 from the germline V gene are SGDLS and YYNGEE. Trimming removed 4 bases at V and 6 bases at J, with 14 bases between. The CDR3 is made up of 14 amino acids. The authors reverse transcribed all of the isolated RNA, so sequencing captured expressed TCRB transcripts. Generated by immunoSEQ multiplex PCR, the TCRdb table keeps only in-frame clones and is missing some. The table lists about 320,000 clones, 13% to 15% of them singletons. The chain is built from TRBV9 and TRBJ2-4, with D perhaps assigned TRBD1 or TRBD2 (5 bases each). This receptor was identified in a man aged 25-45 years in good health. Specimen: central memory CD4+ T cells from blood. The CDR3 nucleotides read TGTGCCAGCAGCCCGATGGATGGGGGAAACATTCAGTACTTC. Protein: CASSPMDGGNIQYF. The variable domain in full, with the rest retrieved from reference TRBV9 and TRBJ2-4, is DSGVTQTPKHLITATGQRVTLRCSPRSGDLSVYWYQQSLDQGLQFLIQYYNGEERAKGNILERFSAQQFPDLHSELNLSSLELGDSALYFCASSPMDGGNIQYFGAGTRLSVL.